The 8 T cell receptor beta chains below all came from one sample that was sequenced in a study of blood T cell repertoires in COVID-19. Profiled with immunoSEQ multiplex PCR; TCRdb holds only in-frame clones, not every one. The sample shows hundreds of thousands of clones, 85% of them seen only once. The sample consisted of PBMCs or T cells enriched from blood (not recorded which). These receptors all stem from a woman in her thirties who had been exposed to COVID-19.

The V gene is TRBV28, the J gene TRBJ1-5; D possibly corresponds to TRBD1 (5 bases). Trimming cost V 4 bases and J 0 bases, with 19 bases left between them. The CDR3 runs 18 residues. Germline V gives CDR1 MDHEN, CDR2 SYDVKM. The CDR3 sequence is CASSSNILPQGSNQPQHF. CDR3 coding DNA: TGTGCCAGCAGTTCGAATATCTTACCGCAGGGTAGCAATCAGCCCCAGCATTTT. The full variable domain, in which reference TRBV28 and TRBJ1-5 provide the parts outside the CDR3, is DVKVTQSSRYLVKRTGEKVFLECVQDMDHENMFWYRQDPGLGLRLIYFSYDVKMKEKGDIPEGYSVSREKKERFSLILESASTNQTSMYLCASSSNILPQGSNQPQHFGDGTRLSIL.

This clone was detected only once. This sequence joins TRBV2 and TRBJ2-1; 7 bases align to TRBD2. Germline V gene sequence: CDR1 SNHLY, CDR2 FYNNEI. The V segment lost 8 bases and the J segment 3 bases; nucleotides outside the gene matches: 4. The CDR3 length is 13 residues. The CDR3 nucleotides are TGTGCCAGCGGCCGGGACTACTACAATGAGCAGTTCTTC. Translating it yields CASGRDYYNEQFF. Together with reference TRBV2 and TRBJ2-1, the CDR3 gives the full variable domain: EPEVTQTPSHQVTQMGQEVILRCVPISNHLYFYWYRQILGQKVEFLVSFYNNEISEKSEIFDDQFSVERPDGSNFTLKIRSTKLEDSAMYFCASGRDYYNEQFFGPGTRLTVL.

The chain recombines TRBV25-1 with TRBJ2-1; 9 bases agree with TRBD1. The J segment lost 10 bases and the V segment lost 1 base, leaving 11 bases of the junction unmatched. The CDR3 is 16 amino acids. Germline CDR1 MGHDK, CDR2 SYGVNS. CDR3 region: CASSELPGQGRREQFF. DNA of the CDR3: TGTGCCAGCAGTGAATTACCGGGACAGGGTCGCAGGGAGCAGTTCTTC.

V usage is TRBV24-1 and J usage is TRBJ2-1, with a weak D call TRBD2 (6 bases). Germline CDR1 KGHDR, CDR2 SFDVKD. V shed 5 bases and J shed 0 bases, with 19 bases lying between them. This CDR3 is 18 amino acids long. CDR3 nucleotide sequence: TGTGCCACCAGTGCTACGGCGGGACTTACCTCCTCCTACAATGAGCAGTTCTTC. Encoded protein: CATSATAGLTSSYNEQFF.

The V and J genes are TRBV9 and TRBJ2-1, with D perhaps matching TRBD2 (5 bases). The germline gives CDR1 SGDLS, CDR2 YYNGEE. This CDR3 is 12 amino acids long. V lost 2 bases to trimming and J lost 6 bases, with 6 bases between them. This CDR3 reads CASSVEGNEQFF. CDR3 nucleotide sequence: TGTGCCAGCAGCGTTGAGGGCAATGAGCAGTTCTTC.

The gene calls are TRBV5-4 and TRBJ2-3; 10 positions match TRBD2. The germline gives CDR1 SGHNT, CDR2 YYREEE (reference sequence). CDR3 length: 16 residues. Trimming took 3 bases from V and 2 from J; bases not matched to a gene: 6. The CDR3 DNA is TGTGCCAGCAGCTCAAGCGGGGGGGCCCCCACAGATACGCAGTATTTT. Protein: CASSSSGGAPTDTQYF.

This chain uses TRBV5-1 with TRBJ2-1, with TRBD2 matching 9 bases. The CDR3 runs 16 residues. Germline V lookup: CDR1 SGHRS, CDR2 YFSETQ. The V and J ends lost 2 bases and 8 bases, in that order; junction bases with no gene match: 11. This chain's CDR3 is CASSLGSGSYSDEQFF. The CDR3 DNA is TGCGCCAGCAGCTTAGGTAGCGGGAGTTATTCGGATGAGCAGTTCTTC.

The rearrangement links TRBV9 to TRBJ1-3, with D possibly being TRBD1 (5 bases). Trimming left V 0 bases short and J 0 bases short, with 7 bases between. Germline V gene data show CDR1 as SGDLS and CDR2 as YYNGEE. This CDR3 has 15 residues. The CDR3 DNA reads TGTGCCAGCAGCGTAGGACAGTCCTCTGGAAACACCATATATTTT. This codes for CASSVGQSSGNTIYF.